The entry that follows covers one TCR beta chain sequence. V lost 3 bases, J lost 1 base, and 4 bases stayed unmatched. From germline, CDR1 is GTSNPN and CDR2 SVGIG (reference sequence). This CDR3 has 15 amino acids. Data came from immunoSEQ multiplex PCR; TCRdb stores just in-frame clones and leaves some out. The profile shows around 80,000 clones, 90% to 95% of them singletons. The entry originates in a study of T cell changes during pregnancy in multiple sclerosis. The source of this sequence is a female donor with multiple sclerosis, enrolled in a pregnancy study. The sample consisted of peripheral blood, taken in the second trimester of pregnancy. The chain recombines TRBV30 with TRBJ2-3, with 10 bases identical to TRBD1. CDR3 region: CAWSGGTGGTDTQYF. The CDR3 nucleotides read TGTGCCTGGAGCGGCGGGACAGGGGGCACAGATACGCAGTATTTT.